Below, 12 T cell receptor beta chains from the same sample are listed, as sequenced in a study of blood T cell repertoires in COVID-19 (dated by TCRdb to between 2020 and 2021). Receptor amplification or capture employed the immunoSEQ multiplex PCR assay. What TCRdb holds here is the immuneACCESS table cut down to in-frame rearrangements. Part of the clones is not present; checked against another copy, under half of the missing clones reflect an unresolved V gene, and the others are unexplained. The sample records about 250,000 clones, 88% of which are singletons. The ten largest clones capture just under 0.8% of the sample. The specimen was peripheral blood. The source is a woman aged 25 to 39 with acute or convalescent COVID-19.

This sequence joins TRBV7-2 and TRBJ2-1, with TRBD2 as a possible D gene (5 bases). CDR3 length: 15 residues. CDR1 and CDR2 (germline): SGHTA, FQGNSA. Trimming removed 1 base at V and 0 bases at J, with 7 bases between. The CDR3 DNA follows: TGTGCCAGCAGCTTAGAACTAGTCTCCTACAATGAGCAGTTCTTC. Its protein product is CASSLELVSYNEQFF.

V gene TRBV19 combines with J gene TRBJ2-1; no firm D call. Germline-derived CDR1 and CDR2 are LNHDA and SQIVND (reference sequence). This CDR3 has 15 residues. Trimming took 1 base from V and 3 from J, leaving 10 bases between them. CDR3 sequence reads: CASSIVLSDYNEQFF. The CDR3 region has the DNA TGTGCCAGTAGTATAGTTTTATCAGACTACAATGAGCAGTTCTTC.

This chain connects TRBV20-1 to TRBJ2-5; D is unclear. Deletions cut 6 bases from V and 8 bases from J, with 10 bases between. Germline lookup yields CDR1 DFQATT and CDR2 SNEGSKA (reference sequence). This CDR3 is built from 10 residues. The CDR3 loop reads CSATQFTQYF. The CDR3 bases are TGCAGTGCCACCCAGTTTACCCAGTACTTC.

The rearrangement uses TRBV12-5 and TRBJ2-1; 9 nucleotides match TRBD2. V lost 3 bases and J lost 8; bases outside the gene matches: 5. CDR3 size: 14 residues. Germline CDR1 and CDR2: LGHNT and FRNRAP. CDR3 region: CASGFSGRYDEQFF. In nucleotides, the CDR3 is TGTGCTAGTGGTTTCAGCGGGAGGTACGATGAGCAGTTCTTC.

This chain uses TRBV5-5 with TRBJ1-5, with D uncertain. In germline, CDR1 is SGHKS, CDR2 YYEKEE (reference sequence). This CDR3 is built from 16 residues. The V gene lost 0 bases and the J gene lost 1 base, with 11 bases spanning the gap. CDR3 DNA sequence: TGTGCCAGCAGCTTGGACTACGGAAGCAGCAATCAGCCCCAGCATTTT. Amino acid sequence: CASSLDYGSSNQPQHF.

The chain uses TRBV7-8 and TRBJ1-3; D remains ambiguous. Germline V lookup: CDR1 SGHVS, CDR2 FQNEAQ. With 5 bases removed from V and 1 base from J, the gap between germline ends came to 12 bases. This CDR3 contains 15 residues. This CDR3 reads CASSRVGGSGNTIYF. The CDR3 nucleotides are TGTGCCAGCAGCCGAGTAGGCGGTTCTGGAAACACCATATATTTT.

The CDR3 protein is CSVAGQRNTEAFF. The CDR3 DNA reads TGCAGCGTTGCGGGACAGCGGAACACTGAAGCTTTCTTT. The chain couples TRBV29-1 to TRBJ1-1; 7 bases are shared with TRBD1. From germline, CDR1 is SQVTM and CDR2 ANQGSEA. V shed 4 bases and J 1 base; nucleotides not matched to a gene: 3. The CDR3 consists of 13 residues.

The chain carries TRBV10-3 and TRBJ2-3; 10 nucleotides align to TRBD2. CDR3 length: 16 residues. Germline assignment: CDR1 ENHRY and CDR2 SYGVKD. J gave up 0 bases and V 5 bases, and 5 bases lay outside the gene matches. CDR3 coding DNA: TGTGCCATCAGTCAAGCGGGAGGGACAAGCACAGATACGCAGTATTTT. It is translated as CAISQAGGTSTDTQYF.

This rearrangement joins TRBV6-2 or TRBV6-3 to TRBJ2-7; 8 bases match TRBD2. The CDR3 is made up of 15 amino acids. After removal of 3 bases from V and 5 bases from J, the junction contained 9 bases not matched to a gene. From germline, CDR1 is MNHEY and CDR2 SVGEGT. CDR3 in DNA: TGTGCCAGCAGTTATTTTCGGGGGGGGCGAAACGAGCAGTACTTC. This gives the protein CASSYFRGGRNEQYF.

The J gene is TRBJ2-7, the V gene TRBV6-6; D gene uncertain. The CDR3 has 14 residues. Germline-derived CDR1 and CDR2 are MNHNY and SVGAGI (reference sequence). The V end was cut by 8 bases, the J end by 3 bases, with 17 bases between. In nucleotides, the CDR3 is TGTGCCAGCCTTACATCCCTTCCGGGCTACGAGCAGTACTTC. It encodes CASLTSLPGYEQYF.

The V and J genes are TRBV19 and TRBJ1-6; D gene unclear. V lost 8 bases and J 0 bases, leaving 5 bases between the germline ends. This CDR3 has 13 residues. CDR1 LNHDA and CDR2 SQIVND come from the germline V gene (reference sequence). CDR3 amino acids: CASASSYNSPLHF. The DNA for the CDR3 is TGTGCCAGTGCGAGCTCCTATAATTCACCCCTCCACTTT. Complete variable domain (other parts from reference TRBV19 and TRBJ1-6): DGGITQSPKYLFRKEGQNVTLSCEQNLNHDAMYWYRQDPGQGLRLIYYSQIVNDFQKGDIAEGYSVSREKKESFPLTVTSAQKNPTAFYLCASASSYNSPLHFGNGTRLTVT.

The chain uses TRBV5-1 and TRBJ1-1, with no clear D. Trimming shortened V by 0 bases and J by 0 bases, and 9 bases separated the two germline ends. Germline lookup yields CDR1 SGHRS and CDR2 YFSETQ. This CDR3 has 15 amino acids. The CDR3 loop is CASSLALSMNTEAFF. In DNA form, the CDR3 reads TGCGCCAGCAGCTTGGCCCTATCCATGAACACTGAAGCTTTCTTT.